A selection of T cell receptor beta chains follows, all from one sample in a study of cytomegalovirus exposure and HLA in healthy donors. Only in-frame clones appear in the TCRdb table, and some are missing; sequencing was by immunoSEQ multiplex PCR. The data hold 90,000 to 150,000 clones, with 15% observed a single time. Material for sequencing was PBMCs. The receptor source for this set is a woman between 18 and 29 years old in good health and CMV-seronegative. The CDR3 runs from the conserved cysteine through the conserved F or W. The D gene is left open where the match is weak. Clone size is given for some rows only: seen once, a few or many times, or a class if the clone is expanded.

J gene: TRBJ2-1
V gene: TRBV5-1
D gene: TRBD1
clone size: few
CDR3 DNA: TGCGCCAGCAGCAACCGGGACAGAGACAATGAGCAGTTCTTC
CDR3 protein: CASSNRDRDNEQFF

J gene: TRBJ1-2
V gene: TRBV7-2
D gene: TRBD1
clone size: .
CDR3 DNA: TGTGCCAGCAGCGAATCCACAGGGGGCGTCGGAGGCTACACCTTC
CDR3 protein: CASSESTGGVGGYTF

J gene: TRBJ1-6
V gene: TRBV7-8
D gene: .
clone size: .
CDR3 DNA: TGTGCCAGCAGCGCCTACAGGGATTCACCCCTCCACTTT
CDR3 protein: CASSAYRDSPLHF

J gene: TRBJ2-7
V gene: TRBV19
D gene: TRBD2
clone size: .
CDR3 DNA: TGTGCCAGTAGTGCCACTAGCGGTTCCAACTACGAGCAGTACTTC
CDR3 protein: CASSATSGSNYEQYF

J gene: TRBJ2-5
V gene: TRBV13
D gene: TRBD2
clone size: .
CDR3 DNA: TGTGCCAGCAGCTTAACTAGCGGGGGAGTAATACAAGAGACCCAGTACTTC
CDR3 protein: CASSLTSGGVIQETQYF

J gene: TRBJ1-2
V gene: TRBV4-3
D gene: TRBD1
clone size: .
CDR3 DNA: TGCGCCAGCAGCCCGGGACAGCGATATGGCTACACCTTC
CDR3 protein: CASSPGQRYGYTF

J gene: TRBJ1-1
V gene: TRBV28
D gene: .
clone size: few
CDR3 DNA: TGTGCCAGCAGTTTATTGGCAGGGGATGCTTTCTTT
CDR3 protein: CASSLLAGDAFF

J gene: TRBJ1-6
V gene: TRBV7-9
D gene: .
clone size: few
CDR3 DNA: TGTGCCAGCAGCTTTCGTCGTCCAGGGAATCTAAGGTCACCCCTCCACTTT
CDR3 protein: CASSFRRPGNLRSPLHF

J gene: TRBJ1-1
V gene: TRBV2
D gene: .
clone size: .
CDR3 DNA: TGTGCCAGCGAGGGGGAGACTGAAGCTTTCTTT
CDR3 protein: CASEGETEAFF

J gene: TRBJ1-1
V gene: TRBV18
D gene: .
clone size: few
CDR3 DNA: TGTGCCAGCTCAGCAGGGAGGACCTCCACTGAAGCTTTCTTT
CDR3 protein: CASSAGRTSTEAFF

J gene: TRBJ1-3
V gene: TRBV30
D gene: .
clone size: .
CDR3 DNA: TGTGCCTGGAGTGTACAGGGTGGCTCTGGAAACACCATATATTTT
CDR3 protein: CAWSVQGGSGNTIYF

J gene: TRBJ2-3
V gene: TRBV6-1
D gene: TRBD2
clone size: few
CDR3 DNA: TGTGCCAGCAGCGAAGTTCTAGCGGTCCCAGATACGCAGTATTTT
CDR3 protein: CASSEVLAVPDTQYF

J gene: TRBJ2-1
V gene: TRBV5-4
D gene: TRBD2
clone size: .
CDR3 DNA: TGTGCCAGCAGCTTGTGGGCTAGCGGGGGAGGAAATGAGCAGTTCTTC
CDR3 protein: CASSLWASGGGNEQFF

J gene: TRBJ1-1
V gene: TRBV18
D gene: .
clone size: .
CDR3 DNA: TGTGCCAGCTCACCACTAGGCGGTGACACTGAAGCTTTCTTT
CDR3 protein: CASSPLGGDTEAFF

J gene: TRBJ2-1
V gene: TRBV18
D gene: TRBD1
clone size: .
CDR3 DNA: TGTGCCAGCTCACCGCAGGGGGCTATCGGGAATGAGCAGTTCTTC
CDR3 protein: CASSPQGAIGNEQFF

J gene: TRBJ2-1
V gene: TRBV19
D gene: TRBD2
clone size: few
CDR3 DNA: TGTGCCACCGCGACTAGCGGGGGGGACAATGAGCAGTTCTTC
CDR3 protein: CATATSGGDNEQFF

J gene: TRBJ1-2
V gene: TRBV2
D gene: .
clone size: .
CDR3 DNA: TGTGCCAGCAGTGGAGGCATTATCGCGGTTGAGATGGGCTACACCTTC
CDR3 protein: CASSGGIIAVEMGYTF

J gene: TRBJ2-7
V gene: TRBV6-5
D gene: TRBD1
clone size: once
CDR3 DNA: TGTGCCAGCAGCCCCCGGCAGGGGGCTCCCTACGAGCAGTACTTC
CDR3 protein: CASSPRQGAPYEQYF

J gene: TRBJ1-5
V gene: TRBV6-1
D gene: TRBD1
clone size: .
CDR3 DNA: TGTGCCTGCACACCGACGGGACAGGGGCGGCCCCAGCATTTT
CDR3 protein: CACTPTGQGRPQHF

J gene: TRBJ2-1
V gene: TRBV6-6
D gene: TRBD2
clone size: few
CDR3 DNA: TGTGCCACCACCGGGACTAGATGGTTCTTC
CDR3 protein: CATTGTRWFF

J gene: TRBJ1-5
V gene: TRBV25-1
D gene: .
clone size: .
CDR3 DNA: TGTGCCAGCTCCTGGGGTAGCGATCAGCCCCAGCATTTT
CDR3 protein: CASSWGSDQPQHF

J gene: TRBJ2-6
V gene: TRBV19
D gene: TRBD1
clone size: few
CDR3 DNA: TGTGCCAGTAGTCCCCGACAGGGATCTGGGGCCAACGTCCTGACTTTC
CDR3 protein: CASSPRQGSGANVLTF

J gene: TRBJ1-5
V gene: TRBV5-1
D gene: .
clone size: few
CDR3 DNA: TGCGCCAGCAGCTTGGATGGGGCTGGCAATCAGCCCCAGCATTTT
CDR3 protein: CASSLDGAGNQPQHF

J gene: TRBJ2-7
V gene: TRBV11-2
D gene: TRBD1
clone size: .
CDR3 DNA: TGTGCCAGCAGCACAACCCGGGACAGATTCTACGAGCAGTACTTC
CDR3 protein: CASSTTRDRFYEQYF

J gene: TRBJ2-3
V gene: TRBV7-9
D gene: .
clone size: .
CDR3 DNA: TGTGCCAGCAGCTTGGTACAGGGACCCGGCACCTCAGATACGCAGTATTTT
CDR3 protein: CASSLVQGPGTSDTQYF

J gene: TRBJ1-2
V gene: TRBV19
D gene: TRBD1
clone size: few
CDR3 DNA: TGTGCCAGTAGAACGACAGGGTCTAACTATGGCTACACCTTC
CDR3 protein: CASRTTGSNYGYTF

J gene: TRBJ1-1
V gene: TRBV29-1
D gene: .
clone size: .
CDR3 DNA: TGCAGCGTCTTAAGGGGGAATCAAGCTTTCTTT
CDR3 protein: CSVLRGNQAFF

J gene: TRBJ2-7
V gene: TRBV19
D gene: TRBD2
clone size: few
CDR3 DNA: TGTGCCAGTAGAGGACTAGCGGGAGGAGTGGGCTCCTACGAGCAGTACTTC
CDR3 protein: CASRGLAGGVGSYEQYF

J gene: TRBJ2-1
V gene: TRBV7-9
D gene: TRBD2
clone size: .
CDR3 DNA: TGTGCCAGCAGCTTAGCCGGGACTAGTACCTACAATGAGCAGTTCTTC
CDR3 protein: CASSLAGTSTYNEQFF

J gene: TRBJ2-3
V gene: TRBV7-2
D gene: .
clone size: .
CDR3 DNA: TGTGCCAGCAGCGCCCGGCAAGGGGGAAGCACAGATACGCAGTATTTT
CDR3 protein: CASSARQGGSTDTQYF

J gene: TRBJ2-3
V gene: TRBV28
D gene: .
clone size: few
CDR3 DNA: TGTGCCAGCACCCTGTCCGGCGGGATCACAGATACGCAGTATTTT
CDR3 protein: CASTLSGGITDTQYF

J gene: TRBJ1-2
V gene: TRBV6-5
D gene: .
clone size: few
CDR3 DNA: TGTGCCAGCAGTTACTCGGGAGGAGCTAACTATGGCTACACCTTC
CDR3 protein: CASSYSGGANYGYTF

J gene: TRBJ2-3
V gene: TRBV11-3
D gene: .
clone size: .
CDR3 DNA: TGTGCCAGCAGCCCGATGCGGGGATCAGATACGCAGTATTTT
CDR3 protein: CASSPMRGSDTQYF

J gene: TRBJ1-1
V gene: TRBV5-4
D gene: .
clone size: few
CDR3 DNA: TGTGCCAGCAGGCCCGGGTTGGCAGACACTGAAGCTTTCTTT
CDR3 protein: CASRPGLADTEAFF

J gene: TRBJ2-7
V gene: TRBV4-1
D gene: .
clone size: .
CDR3 DNA: TGCGCCAGCAGCCGCCTGCAGGGAAACGAGCAGTACTTC
CDR3 protein: CASSRLQGNEQYF

J gene: TRBJ1-1
V gene: TRBV15
D gene: .
clone size: .
CDR3 DNA: TGTGCCACCAGCAGCACCGGGAGACTGGCTGAAGCTTTCTTT
CDR3 protein: CATSSTGRLAEAFF

J gene: TRBJ1-4
V gene: TRBV2
D gene: TRBD1
clone size: few
CDR3 DNA: TGTGCCAGCAGCGTCCCGACAGGGGGGAGAACTAATGAAAAACTGTTTTTT
CDR3 protein: CASSVPTGGRTNEKLFF

J gene: TRBJ2-7
V gene: TRBV9
D gene: .
clone size: .
CDR3 DNA: TGTGCCAGCAGCGGGGCGGGGGCGGAGTCCTACGAGCAGTACTTC
CDR3 protein: CASSGAGAESYEQYF

J gene: TRBJ1-2
V gene: TRBV12-5
D gene: TRBD1
clone size: .
CDR3 DNA: TGTGCTAGTGGTTTGGTAACCGGGACAGGGCCCGGCTATGGCTACACCTTC
CDR3 protein: CASGLVTGTGPGYGYTF

J gene: TRBJ2-5
V gene: TRBV2
D gene: .
clone size: .
CDR3 DNA: TGTGCCACCAGGACCCCGGGAGAGACCCAGTACTTC
CDR3 protein: CATRTPGETQYF

J gene: TRBJ2-1
V gene: TRBV9
D gene: TRBD2
clone size: .
CDR3 DNA: TGTGCCAGCAGCTCACGGACTAGCGGCGACTACAATGAGCAGTTCTTC
CDR3 protein: CASSSRTSGDYNEQFF

J gene: TRBJ2-7
V gene: TRBV7-8
D gene: TRBD1
clone size: few
CDR3 DNA: TGTGCCAGCAGCATCGGACAGGATCGCGTTTACGAGCAGTACTTC
CDR3 protein: CASSIGQDRVYEQYF

J gene: TRBJ2-3
V gene: TRBV6-5
D gene: .
clone size: .
CDR3 DNA: TGTGCCAGCAGTTATGGTCTAAATACGCAGTATTTT
CDR3 protein: CASSYGLNTQYF

J gene: TRBJ2-7
V gene: TRBV9
D gene: .
clone size: .
CDR3 DNA: TGTGCCAGCAGCGTTGGGACTGGAGCCTACGAGCAGTACTTC
CDR3 protein: CASSVGTGAYEQYF

J gene: TRBJ2-1
V gene: TRBV10-3
D gene: TRBD2
clone size: .
CDR3 DNA: TGTGCCATCACTTCGGCTAGCGGGAGATCCTCCTACAATGAGCAGTTCTTC
CDR3 protein: CAITSASGRSSYNEQFF

J gene: TRBJ1-1
V gene: TRBV5-1
D gene: .
clone size: few
CDR3 DNA: TGCGCCAGCAGCCAGGTTACGGGGGGCGCGAGAAGGAACACTGAAGCTTTCTTT
CDR3 protein: CASSQVTGGARRNTEAFF

J gene: TRBJ1-5
V gene: TRBV30
D gene: .
clone size: few
CDR3 DNA: TGTGCCTGGAGTGTACACGGGAGCAATCAGCCCCAGCATTTT
CDR3 protein: CAWSVHGSNQPQHF

J gene: TRBJ2-1
V gene: TRBV4-2
D gene: .
clone size: many
CDR3 DNA: TGTGCCAGCAGCCAAGCCCCGGAAGCGTACAATGAGCAGTTCTTC
CDR3 protein: CASSQAPEAYNEQFF

J gene: TRBJ2-3
V gene: TRBV6-6
D gene: .
clone size: few
CDR3 DNA: TGTGCCAGCAGGGGCTCGGCGGGGACGGACACAGATACGCAGTATTTT
CDR3 protein: CASRGSAGTDTDTQYF

J gene: TRBJ1-4
V gene: TRBV30
D gene: TRBD1
clone size: .
CDR3 DNA: TGTGCCTGGAGTTACCCGGGACAGGGTGCCTACGGGGAACTGTTTTTT
CDR3 protein: CAWSYPGQGAYGELFF

J gene: TRBJ2-5
V gene: TRBV7-7
D gene: .
clone size: few
CDR3 DNA: TGTGCCAGCAGCTTAGGGCAGGGATGGGGAGAGACCCAGTACTTC
CDR3 protein: CASSLGQGWGETQYF

J gene: TRBJ2-2
V gene: TRBV5-1
D gene: TRBD1
clone size: few
CDR3 DNA: TGCGCCAGCGAGGGACAGGCGAACACCGGGGAGCTGTTTTTT
CDR3 protein: CASEGQANTGELFF

J gene: TRBJ2-1
V gene: TRBV11-2
D gene: TRBD2
clone size: few
CDR3 DNA: TGTGCCAGCAGGATTACGGGGAGGGCCGATCATTACAATGAGCAGTTCTTC
CDR3 protein: CASRITGRADHYNEQFF